These T cell receptor beta chains were read from a single sample in a study of T cell repertoires in cytomegalovirus infection. TCRdb recomputed calls from the reads with MiXCR, one row per CDR3 protein. The sample lists under 500,000 distinct CDR3 sequences; roughly 42% were seen once. No antigen has been identified for these receptors. The starting material was cultured PBMCs, obtained from culture after CMV antigen stimulation. The receptors come from a human donor in good health (CMV status not recorded). Some clones in this sample may be carry-over from other donors' samples. CDR3s include the opening cysteine and the closing phenylalanine or tryptophan. Fields, in order: V gene, D gene, J gene, clone size, CDR3 DNA, CDR3 protein. A D gene is named only where the DNA matches it firmly. The size field is filled for only some rows; it gives once, few, many or a size class.

V gene: TRBV6-2/TRBV6-3
D gene: -
J gene: TRBJ2-1
clone size: -
CDR3 DNA: TGTGCCAGCAGTGACCCGCACCGCGGCGGGTACAATGAGCAGTTCTTC
CDR3 protein: CASSDPHRGGYNEQFF

V gene: TRBV20-1
D gene: -
J gene: TRBJ2-5
clone size: -
CDR3 DNA: TGCAGTGCTAGGGACAGTGTGAAAGAGACCCAGTACTTC
CDR3 protein: CSARDSVKETQYF

V gene: TRBV28
D gene: -
J gene: TRBJ2-5
clone size: -
CDR3 DNA: TGTGCCAGCAGACACGGACAGAAAGAGACCCAGTACTTC
CDR3 protein: CASRHGQKETQYF

V gene: TRBV12-3/TRBV12-4
D gene: -
J gene: TRBJ1-2
clone size: -
CDR3 DNA: TGTGCCAGCAGTTTAAATGCAGACTATGGCTACACCTTC
CDR3 protein: CASSLNADYGYTF

V gene: TRBV7-6
D gene: TRBD2
J gene: TRBJ2-5
clone size: -
CDR3 DNA: TGTGCCAGCAGCCTACGGGCGGGGGAGGCCCAAGAGACCCAGTACTTC
CDR3 protein: CASSLRAGEAQETQYF

V gene: TRBV7-8
D gene: -
J gene: TRBJ1-1
clone size: many
CDR3 DNA: TGTGCCAGCAGCAAAAACACTGAAGCTTTCTTT
CDR3 protein: CASSKNTEAFF

V gene: TRBV7-2
D gene: TRBD2
J gene: TRBJ2-5
clone size: few
CDR3 DNA: TGTGCCAGCAGCACACGACGGCGGGAGTGGGAGACCCAGTACTTC
CDR3 protein: CASSTRRREWETQYF

V gene: TRBV7-9
D gene: -
J gene: TRBJ2-7
clone size: -
CDR3 DNA: TGTGCCAGCAGCCCAATAACCCCGGTAATCTACGAGCAGTACTTC
CDR3 protein: CASSPITPVIYEQYF

V gene: TRBV10-3
D gene: -
J gene: TRBJ2-1
clone size: -
CDR3 DNA: TGTGCCATCAGTGTCCCCCTAGGAAGAACCAGCAATGAGCAGTTCTTC
CDR3 protein: CAISVPLGRTSNEQFF

V gene: TRBV7-2
D gene: TRBD2
J gene: TRBJ2-7
clone size: few
CDR3 DNA: TGTGCCAGCAGCCACCCCGGGGGGTCCTACGAGCAGTACTTC
CDR3 protein: CASSHPGGSYEQYF

V gene: TRBV6-2/TRBV6-3
D gene: TRBD2
J gene: TRBJ2-5
clone size: few
CDR3 DNA: TGTGCCAGCAGAGATAGCGGGAGGGGTGGAGAGACCCAGTACTTC
CDR3 protein: CASRDSGRGGETQYF

V gene: TRBV7-9
D gene: -
J gene: TRBJ2-5
clone size: few
CDR3 DNA: TGTGCCAGCAGCAAATCCGGGAACCAAGAGACCCAGTACTTC
CDR3 protein: CASSKSGNQETQYF

V gene: TRBV18
D gene: -
J gene: TRBJ2-2
clone size: few
CDR3 DNA: TGTGCCAGCTCACCACCAGGTCGAACCGGGGAGCTGTTTTTT
CDR3 protein: CASSPPGRTGELFF

V gene: TRBV7-2
D gene: -
J gene: TRBJ2-1
clone size: few
CDR3 DNA: TGTGCCAGCACCATCAGCTTGGTCTCATCCAGAGGGCTCAGCTCCTACAATGAGCAGTTCTTC
CDR3 protein: CASTISLVSSRGLSSYNEQFF

V gene: TRBV11-2
D gene: TRBD2
J gene: TRBJ2-7
clone size: -
CDR3 DNA: TGTGCCAGCAGCTTAGGGGGACTAAGGAAACAGTACTTC
CDR3 protein: CASSLGGLRKQYF

V gene: TRBV7-6
D gene: -
J gene: TRBJ1-1
clone size: few
CDR3 DNA: TGTGCCAGCAGCTTAAGGGCAGGGAAAAGTGAAGCTTTCTTT
CDR3 protein: CASSLRAGKSEAFF

V gene: TRBV7-9
D gene: -
J gene: TRBJ1-6
clone size: -
CDR3 DNA: TGTGCCAGCAGCACCCAAGGGAATTCACCCCTCCACTTT
CDR3 protein: CASSTQGNSPLHF

V gene: TRBV5-4
D gene: -
J gene: TRBJ1-4
clone size: -
CDR3 DNA: TGTGCCAGCAGCCCGGACAGCCGAAATGAAAAACTGTTTTTT
CDR3 protein: CASSPDSRNEKLFF

V gene: TRBV12-3/TRBV12-4
D gene: TRBD1
J gene: TRBJ2-7
clone size: -
CDR3 DNA: TGTGCCAGCCGACAGGGTGTCTACGAGCAGTACTTC
CDR3 protein: CASRQGVYEQYF

V gene: TRBV7-9
D gene: -
J gene: TRBJ2-1
clone size: few
CDR3 DNA: TGTGCCAGCAGACCGCTCGCGGAGCGGTACAATGAGCAGTTCTTC
CDR3 protein: CASRPLAERYNEQFF

V gene: TRBV6-1
D gene: -
J gene: TRBJ1-2
clone size: -
CDR3 DNA: TGTGCCAGCAGTGACTCCCGGATTGGATTCTATGGCTACACCTTC
CDR3 protein: CASSDSRIGFYGYTF

V gene: TRBV6-1
D gene: -
J gene: TRBJ1-5
clone size: -
CDR3 DNA: TGTGCCAGCAGTGAATCGGATCAGCCCCAGCATTTT
CDR3 protein: CASSESDQPQHF

V gene: TRBV4-1
D gene: TRBD1
J gene: TRBJ2-7
clone size: -
CDR3 DNA: TGCGCCAGCAGCCAAGTTGGAGGGACAGGGACCTACGAGCAGTACTTC
CDR3 protein: CASSQVGGTGTYEQYF

V gene: TRBV20-1
D gene: -
J gene: TRBJ2-7
clone size: -
CDR3 DNA: TGCAGTGCTGGGAGACAGGAGCGCGAGCAGTACTTC
CDR3 protein: CSAGRQEREQYF

V gene: TRBV18
D gene: -
J gene: TRBJ1-2
clone size: -
CDR3 DNA: TGTGCCAGCTCACCCGGACCGGGACTCCGCCCTGGAGGCTACACCTTC
CDR3 protein: CASSPGPGLRPGGYTF

V gene: TRBV5-1
D gene: -
J gene: TRBJ2-1
clone size: few
CDR3 DNA: TGCGCCAGCAGGTACAGGACGGAATACAATGAGCAGTTCTTC
CDR3 protein: CASRYRTEYNEQFF

V gene: TRBV20-1
D gene: TRBD2
J gene: TRBJ2-4
clone size: -
CDR3 DNA: TGCAGTGCTAGAGATCGGCGGGAGGGGGGGCACATTCAGTACTTC
CDR3 protein: CSARDRREGGHIQYF

V gene: TRBV12-3/TRBV12-4
D gene: -
J gene: TRBJ2-5
clone size: few
CDR3 DNA: TGTGCCAGCAGCATTAGGGAGACGGAGACCCAGTACTTC
CDR3 protein: CASSIRETETQYF

V gene: TRBV12-3/TRBV12-4
D gene: -
J gene: TRBJ2-7
clone size: few
CDR3 DNA: TGTGCCAGCAGTTTAGAGGGGGGGGTCGGGCAGTACTTC
CDR3 protein: CASSLEGGVGQYF

V gene: TRBV7-6
D gene: TRBD2
J gene: TRBJ2-1
clone size: -
CDR3 DNA: TGTGCCAGCAGCTCCCAGCGGGAAGGCTCCTACAATGAGCAGTTCTTC
CDR3 protein: CASSSQREGSYNEQFF

V gene: TRBV7-2
D gene: -
J gene: TRBJ2-4
clone size: once
CDR3 DNA: TGTGCCAGCAGCCCTCGCGCTGAGGAAAACATTCAGTACTTC
CDR3 protein: CASSPRAEENIQYF

V gene: TRBV7-8
D gene: TRBD1
J gene: TRBJ1-2
clone size: many
CDR3 DNA: TGTGCCAGCAGCCCGGGACAGAACTATGGCTACACCTTC
CDR3 protein: CASSPGQNYGYTF

V gene: TRBV7-9
D gene: -
J gene: TRBJ2-5
clone size: -
CDR3 DNA: TGTGCCAGCGGACGACAGGCCGCGGGGGAGACCCAGTACTTC
CDR3 protein: CASGRQAAGETQYF

V gene: TRBV12-3/TRBV12-4
D gene: -
J gene: TRBJ1-5
clone size: few
CDR3 DNA: TGTGCCAGCACCCCGCGACTCGGCCAGCCCCAGCATTTT
CDR3 protein: CASTPRLGQPQHF

V gene: TRBV28
D gene: -
J gene: TRBJ2-7
clone size: -
CDR3 DNA: TGTGCCAGCAGTTTGGGGTTAAGAGGGAAGGCACCCTACGAGCAGTACTTC
CDR3 protein: CASSLGLRGKAPYEQYF

V gene: TRBV20-1
D gene: TRBD2
J gene: TRBJ2-1
clone size: -
CDR3 DNA: TGCAGTGCTAGTCGGGGGGGGGCCAGTAGAAATGAGCAGTTCTTC
CDR3 protein: CSASRGGASRNEQFF

V gene: TRBV2
D gene: -
J gene: TRBJ2-5
clone size: few
CDR3 DNA: TGTGCCAGCAGCCGGGACACCCAAGAGACCCAGTACTTC
CDR3 protein: CASSRDTQETQYF

V gene: TRBV7-9
D gene: TRBD1
J gene: TRBJ1-6
clone size: -
CDR3 DNA: TGTGCCTCCCGAGGGGGCGCACCCCTCCACTTT
CDR3 protein: CASRGGAPLHF

V gene: TRBV7-7
D gene: TRBD2
J gene: TRBJ2-1
clone size: -
CDR3 DNA: TGTGCCAGCAGCCCCTTGGTAGCGGGGGGAATTTATGAGCAGTTCTTC
CDR3 protein: CASSPLVAGGIYEQFF

V gene: TRBV10-2
D gene: TRBD2
J gene: TRBJ2-2
clone size: few
CDR3 DNA: TGCGCCAGCAGCCCCTCTCTAGCGGCGATTGGTACTGGGGAGCTGTTTTTT
CDR3 protein: CASSPSLAAIGTGELFF

V gene: TRBV7-2
D gene: TRBD2
J gene: TRBJ2-2
clone size: few
CDR3 DNA: TGTGCCAGCAGCTTAGTAGGACTAGCGGGGGCCCACACCGGGGAGCTGTTTTTT
CDR3 protein: CASSLVGLAGAHTGELFF

V gene: TRBV10-2
D gene: TRBD2
J gene: TRBJ2-3
clone size: -
CDR3 DNA: TGCGCCTTCCGGACTAGCGGACTCACAGATACGCAGTATTTT
CDR3 protein: CAFRTSGLTDTQYF

V gene: TRBV20-1
D gene: -
J gene: TRBJ1-2
clone size: -
CDR3 DNA: TGCAGTGCTCCAGGGGCGCGTGGCTACACCTTC
CDR3 protein: CSAPGARGYTF

V gene: TRBV7-2
D gene: TRBD1
J gene: TRBJ2-7
clone size: -
CDR3 DNA: TGTGCCAGCAGCTTCCCGGGACAGGGGATCTACGAGCAGTACTTC
CDR3 protein: CASSFPGQGIYEQYF

V gene: TRBV7-2
D gene: -
J gene: TRBJ2-1
clone size: -
CDR3 DNA: TGTGCCAGCAGTCCGAGGGGGGCCCCCTACAATGAGCAGTTCTTC
CDR3 protein: CASSPRGAPYNEQFF

V gene: TRBV28
D gene: TRBD1
J gene: TRBJ2-3
clone size: -
CDR3 DNA: TGTGCCAGCAGTCTTCGGACAGGGGCCGTCCAAGATACGCAGTATTTT
CDR3 protein: CASSLRTGAVQDTQYF

V gene: TRBV7-9
D gene: -
J gene: TRBJ1-4
clone size: -
CDR3 DNA: TGTGCCAGCAGCATCGGGCCCAGTAATGAAAAACTGTTTTTT
CDR3 protein: CASSIGPSNEKLFF

V gene: TRBV7-6
D gene: -
J gene: TRBJ1-1
clone size: few
CDR3 DNA: TGTGCCAGCAGAACATTCAACCCCGATGAGGCTTTCTTT
CDR3 protein: CASRTFNPDEAFF

V gene: TRBV6-1
D gene: -
J gene: TRBJ2-6
clone size: -
CDR3 DNA: TGTGCCAGCAGTGAAAATTTCGGTCCTGGGGCCAACGTCCTGACTTTC
CDR3 protein: CASSENFGPGANVLTF

V gene: TRBV7-2
D gene: TRBD2
J gene: TRBJ2-7
clone size: many
CDR3 DNA: TGTGCCAGCAGCTGGGGGGGGAGCTCCTACGAGCAGTACTTC
CDR3 protein: CASSWGGSSYEQYF

V gene: TRBV12-3/TRBV12-4
D gene: TRBD1
J gene: TRBJ2-5
clone size: few
CDR3 DNA: TGTGCCAGCAGGCGACAGGGAACGGAGACCCAGTACTTC
CDR3 protein: CASRRQGTETQYF

V gene: TRBV19
D gene: TRBD1
J gene: TRBJ1-4
clone size: -
CDR3 DNA: TGTGCCAGCACTCCGGACAGGGGGGATGCAACTAATGAAAAACTGTTTTTT
CDR3 protein: CASTPDRGDATNEKLFF